The rows below give T cell receptor beta chains drawn from one sample of a study of cytomegalovirus exposure and HLA in healthy donors. Method: immunoSEQ multiplex PCR; TCRdb's copy keeps in-frame clones and lacks some. This table has roughly 160,000 clones, more than 80% appearing once. What was sequenced was PBMCs. The receptors were gathered from a male donor in good health and CMV-seronegative. The CDR3 runs from the conserved cysteine through the conserved F or W. A D gene is named only where the DNA matches it firmly. Size is omitted from some rows. Given values are once, few, many or a class for expanded clones.

j_gene,v_gene,abundance,d_gene,CDR3aa,CDR3nt
TRBJ2-1,TRBV5-1,once,TRBD2,CASSLGGRSYNEQFF,TGCGCCAGCAGCTTGGGCGGGAGGAGCTACAATGAGCAGTTCTTC
TRBJ1-5,TRBV7-2,.,.,CASSPNGQPQHF,TGTGCCAGCAGCCCTAACGGTCAGCCCCAGCATTTT
TRBJ2-2,TRBV28,once,TRBD2,CASSYLAGGPGTGELFF,TGTGCCAGCAGCTACCTAGCGGGAGGGCCGGGGACCGGGGAGCTGTTTTTT
TRBJ2-5,TRBV7-2,.,.,CASSLDRGQETQYF,TGTGCCAGCAGCTTAGATCGCGGCCAAGAGACCCAGTACTTC
TRBJ2-3,TRBV5-4,.,.,CASSPKSTDTQYF,TGTGCCAGCAGCCCCAAAAGCACAGATACGCAGTATTTT
TRBJ1-1,TRBV4-1,.,TRBD1,CASSQDPTGAPLNTEAFF,TGCGCCAGCAGCCAAGATCCGACAGGGGCTCCCTTGAACACTGAAGCTTTCTTT
TRBJ2-5,TRBV30,.,.,CAWSVGSTGLRETQYF,TGTGCCTGGAGTGTAGGCTCAACAGGGCTAAGGGAGACCCAGTACTTC
TRBJ2-7,TRBV11-2,.,.,CASRPRLEGYEQYF,TGTGCCAGCAGACCACGACTGGAAGGCTACGAGCAGTACTTC
TRBJ2-3,TRBV14,.,TRBD2,CASSTLAGGPTTDTQYF,TGTGCCAGCAGCACTCTAGCGGGGGGGCCGACCACAGATACGCAGTATTTT
TRBJ1-2,TRBV11-2,.,TRBD1,CASSPPQGVYGYTF,TGTGCCAGCAGCCCTCCACAGGGGGTCTATGGCTACACCTTC
TRBJ2-3,TRBV6-1,.,TRBD2,CASSGPSGTSTDTQYF,TGTGCCAGCAGTGGACCTAGCGGGACCAGCACAGATACGCAGTATTTT
TRBJ1-1,TRBV28,.,.,CASSLSGGRGEAFF,TGTGCCAGCAGTTTAAGCGGGGGCAGGGGTGAAGCTTTCTTT
TRBJ2-6,TRBV19,few,TRBD1,CAVNRDRGRTGANVLTF,TGTGCCGTGAACCGGGACAGGGGAAGGACTGGGGCCAACGTCCTGACTTTC
TRBJ1-2,TRBV30,.,TRBD1,CAWSLTSTGDYGYTF,TGTGCCTGGAGCCTCACCTCGACAGGGGACTATGGCTACACCTTC
TRBJ2-3,TRBV28,.,.,CASSLSTDTQYF,TGTGCCAGCAGTTTGTCAACAGATACGCAGTATTTT
TRBJ2-7,TRBV10-1,.,.,CASSEARNRFYEQYF,TGCGCCAGCAGTGAGGCGAGGAATCGATTCTACGAGCAGTACTTC
TRBJ2-7,TRBV27,.,TRBD2,CASRVLAGAPYEQYF,TGTGCCAGCAGAGTACTAGCGGGAGCCCCCTACGAGCAGTACTTC
TRBJ2-3,TRBV29-1,.,TRBD2,CSVESGTSGDDTQYF,TGCAGCGTTGAATCCGGGACTAGCGGGGATGATACGCAGTATTTT
TRBJ1-2,TRBV19,.,.,CASSINARYNYGYTF,TGTGCCAGTAGTATTAATGCGCGATACAACTATGGCTACACCTTC
TRBJ1-1,TRBV5-1,.,TRBD1,CASSLGPRQGSAEAFF,TGCGCCAGCAGCTTGGGGCCTCGACAGGGTTCGGCTGAAGCTTTCTTT
TRBJ1-1,TRBV6-1,.,.,CASTQDTEAFF,TGTGCCAGCACCCAGGACACTGAAGCTTTCTTT
TRBJ1-2,TRBV29-1,.,TRBD1,CSVGQGVGNYGYTF,TGCAGCGTTGGACAGGGGGTCGGGAACTATGGCTACACCTTC
TRBJ2-5,TRBV2,.,TRBD2,CASRRLAERQETQYF,TGTGCCAGCAGGAGACTAGCGGAGAGACAAGAGACCCAGTACTTC
TRBJ2-7,TRBV7-2,.,TRBD1,CASSWLGQSYEQYF,TGTGCCAGCAGCTGGTTGGGACAGTCCTACGAGCAGTACTTC
TRBJ2-7,TRBV9,.,.,CASSVAGGNEQYF,TGTGCCAGCAGCGTAGCGGGTGGAAACGAGCAGTACTTC
TRBJ2-7,TRBV5-1,.,TRBD2,CASSLGLAGGLYEQYF,TGCGCCAGCAGCTTGGGGCTAGCGGGAGGGCTTTACGAGCAGTACTTC
TRBJ2-3,TRBV6-5,.,TRBD2,CASTRGGRGTDTQYF,TGTGCCAGCACCCGGGGGGGCCGCGGCACAGATACGCAGTATTTT
TRBJ2-3,TRBV6-5,.,.,CASSSTPPDTQYF,TGTGCCAGCAGTTCGACTCCGCCAGATACGCAGTATTTT
TRBJ2-1,TRBV19,.,.,CASSIPGEGGYNEQFF,TGTGCCAGTAGTATCCCCGGAGAAGGGGGCTACAATGAGCAGTTCTTC
TRBJ1-5,TRBV7-8,once,TRBD1,CASSLPGQGGQPQHF,TGTGCCAGCAGTCTCCCGGGACAGGGCGGTCAGCCCCAGCATTTT
TRBJ2-3,TRBV15,.,.,CATSRVTGGPTDTQYF,TGTGCCACCAGCAGAGTTACCGGGGGGCCCACAGATACGCAGTATTTT
TRBJ2-7,TRBV7-3,once,TRBD1,CASSAGTGGSYEQYF,TGTGCCAGCAGCGCGGGGACAGGGGGCAGCTACGAGCAGTACTTC
TRBJ2-1,TRBV27,.,TRBD1,CASSSPRGTGTDEQFF,TGTGCCAGCAGTTCACCAAGAGGGACAGGGACAGATGAGCAGTTCTTC
TRBJ2-6,TRBV27,.,.,CASSSQFSGANVLTF,TGTGCCAGCAGTTCACAGTTCTCTGGGGCCAACGTCCTGACTTTC
TRBJ2-3,TRBV19,.,TRBD2,CASSPVGGRLAGGSYTDTQYF,TGTGCCAGTAGCCCTGTAGGAGGGCGGCTAGCGGGAGGGAGTTACACAGATACGCAGTATTTT
TRBJ2-5,TRBV30,.,.,CAWSFTQETQYF,TGTGCCTGGAGCTTTACTCAAGAGACCCAGTACTTC
TRBJ2-1,TRBV25-1,.,TRBD2,CASRAGTSGRGEQFF,TGTGCCAGCAGGGCCGGGACTAGCGGGAGAGGTGAGCAGTTCTTC
TRBJ2-1,TRBV5-1,.,TRBD2,CASSPGLARGPYNEQFF,TGCGCCAGCAGCCCGGGACTAGCCCGGGGTCCCTACAATGAGCAGTTCTTC
TRBJ2-7,TRBV7-2,.,TRBD2,CASSISGAGGEQYF,TGTGCCAGCAGCATTAGCGGGGCCGGGGGGGAGCAGTACTTC
TRBJ2-1,TRBV1,.,.,CTSSQGLAGVYEQFF,TGCACCAGCAGCCAAGGGCTAGCGGGAGTCTATGAGCAGTTCTTC
TRBJ2-3,TRBV7-3,once,TRBD2,CASSLGLAGGTDTQYF,TGTGCCAGCAGCCTTGGACTAGCGGGGGGCACAGATACGCAGTATTTT
TRBJ1-5,TRBV6-1,few,.,CASSDSNSNQPQHF,TGTGCCAGCAGTGACAGTAATAGCAATCAGCCCCAGCATTTT
TRBJ2-1,TRBV5-1,.,TRBD1,CASKATGGSYNEQFF,TGCGCCAGCAAAGCAACAGGGGGGTCCTACAATGAGCAGTTCTTC
TRBJ1-5,TRBV19,once,.,CASSIGEWGNQPQHF,TGTGCCAGTAGTATCGGGGAGTGGGGCAATCAGCCCCAGCATTTT
TRBJ2-1,TRBV7-9,.,TRBD2,CASSLRSGIEQFF,TGTGCCAGCAGCCTACGTAGCGGGATTGAGCAGTTCTTC
TRBJ2-6,TRBV10-3,.,.,CAISDTGANVLTF,TGTGCCATCAGTGACACTGGGGCCAACGTCCTGACTTTC
TRBJ2-1,TRBV4-2,.,TRBD2,CASSRNAVAGTDNEQFF,TGTGCCAGCAGCCGGAACGCTGTAGCGGGGACGGACAATGAGCAGTTCTTC